These 9 T cell receptor beta chains came from one sample sequenced in a study of Ad26.COV2.S vaccination and SARS-CoV-2 variants. The repertoire was sequenced with immunoSEQ multiplex PCR; TCRdb's copy has only in-frame clones and lacks some. In the table there are some 300,000 clones, around four fifths of which are singletons. Treatment given: around 19 received Ad26.COV2.S at low or high dose, single or two shots; 5 received placebo; per-sample allocation not given. At day 63 after the first vaccine or placebo injection, samples were drawn. Sequenced here: peripheral blood, sampled in a trial of Ad26.COV2.S vaccine versus placebo. The receptors here all came from a person between 18 and 60 years old who received the Ad26.COV2.S COVID-19 vaccine or a placebo.

This chain uses TRBV19 with TRBJ2-2, with 10 bases that match TRBD2. The germline CDR1 and CDR2 sequences are LNHDA and SQIVND (reference sequence). The length of the CDR3 is 16 residues. The trim removed 5 bases at V and 4 bases at J, leaving 7 bases unmatched. The CDR3 DNA reads as TGTGCCAGTAGTCGCCTAGCGGGGGTTACCACCGGGGAGCTGTTTTTT. Translation gives CASSRLAGVTTGELFF.

This clone was counted a few times. The chain joins TRBV27 to TRBJ2-7, with 9 bases identical to TRBD1. The CDR3 sequence is 15 residues long. Trimming cost V 3 bases and J 3 bases; bases outside gene matches: 6. Germline CDR1 is MNHEY and CDR2 is SMNVEV (reference sequence). The CDR3 spells CASSFTGGGHYEQYF. The DNA of the CDR3 is TGTGCCAGCAGTTTCACAGGGGGCGGACACTACGAGCAGTACTTC.

A few counts support this clone. V and J are TRBV7-9 and TRBJ1-1; D gene uncertain. The germline CDR1 and CDR2 sequences are SEHNR and FQNEAQ (reference sequence). The CDR3 covers 14 residues. V shed 2 bases and J shed 4 bases, with 11 bases lying between them. The CDR3 sequence: CASSLNERSTEAFF. CDR3 coding DNA: TGTGCCAGCAGCTTAAATGAGAGGTCCACTGAAGCTTTCTTT.

This clone was seen once. V gene TRBV25-1 combines with J gene TRBJ1-2; no clear D. Germline V CDR1 and CDR2: MGHDK, SYGVNS. Trimming pared 1 base from V and 2 bases from J, leaving 8 bases between. This CDR3 spans 14 amino acids. The DNA of the CDR3 is TGTGCCAGCAGTGAATTCGGAGGGAACTATGGCTACACCTTC. Translation gives CASSEFGGNYGYTF.

The chain employs TRBV4-1 and TRBJ2-1; 8 nucleotides agree with TRBD2. The junction had 7 bases not matched to a gene; V was cut back by 3 bases and J by 3 bases. This CDR3 has 16 residues. In germline, CDR1 is MGHRA, CDR2 YSYEKL. CDR3 amino acids: CASSQTLAEHYNEQFF. DNA for the CDR3: TGCGCCAGCAGCCAGACACTAGCGGAACACTACAATGAGCAGTTCTTC.

CDR3 sequence (DNA): TGTGCCAGCAGGATTAGCGGGGGGACCACAGATACGCAGTATTTT. Protein sequence: CASRISGGTTDTQYF. The chain uses TRBV6-5 and TRBJ2-3, with TRBD2 identical over 10 bases. J gave up 2 bases and V 6 bases, and 5 bases lay outside the gene matches. Germline lookup yields CDR1 MNHEY and CDR2 SVGAGI. The CDR3 runs 15 residues.

The J gene is TRBJ2-7, the V gene TRBV28, with 8 bases aligning to TRBD1. Germline V gives CDR1 MDHEN, CDR2 SYDVKM. The CDR3 is made up of 13 amino acids. The junction had 5 bases not matched to a gene; V was cut back by 7 bases and J by 3 bases. CDR3 sequence (DNA): TGTGCCAGCACCGGGACAGGCTACTACGAGCAGTACTTC. This translates into CASTGTGYYEQYF.

V and J are TRBV20-1 and TRBJ1-1; D is unresolved. From germline, CDR1 is DFQATT and CDR2 SNEGSKA (reference sequence). Trimming cost V 3 bases and J 2 bases, with 4 bases left between them. The CDR3 is 11 amino acids. The CDR3 spells CSASGNTEAFF. The DNA of the CDR3 is TGCAGTGCTAGTGGAAACACTGAAGCTTTCTTT.

This chain joins TRBV6-2 or TRBV6-3 and TRBJ1-1; D is uncertain. Germline V CDR1 and CDR2: MNHEY, SVGEGT. Trimming removed 6 bases at V and 2 bases at J, with 16 bases between. This CDR3 contains 15 residues. CDR3 bases: TGTGCCAGCAGCGATTGGGAGGACTTAAACACTGAAGCTTTCTTT. It specifies CASSDWEDLNTEAFF.